The clone carrying this T cell receptor beta chain was recorded a few times. Its antigen is undetermined. The PCR used 52 TRBV and 13 TRBJ primers. Method: immunoSEQ multiplex PCR; TCRdb's copy keeps in-frame clones and lacks some. The top ten clones hold around 2.5% of a sample with roughly 32,000 clones, roughly 90% of them seen once. The data stem from a study of regulatory T cells. Study conclusions and caveats: In CD3G-deficient patients, conventional CD4+ T cells were enriched for hydrophobic CDR3 residues at positions 6 and 7.

V lost 2 bases and J 3 bases, leaving 13 bases between the germline ends. The CDR3 is 15 residues long. CDR1 is SGHVS and CDR2 is FQNEAQ in the germline V gene. The specimen sequenced was conventional CD4+ T cells sorted from blood. The receptor was isolated from a person in their late teens or twenties with CD3G deficiency. The chain carries TRBV7-8 and TRBJ2-5; D perhaps matches TRBD2 (7 bases). CDR3 protein: CASSLKAGAEETQYF. In DNA form, the CDR3 reads TGTGCCAGCAGCTTAAAGGCGGGGGCCGAAGAGACCCAGTACTTC.